The 7 T cell receptor beta chains in this list originate from one sample, sequenced in a study of T cell responses to AZD1222 COVID-19 vaccine. Using immunoSEQ multiplex PCR, the repertoire was profiled, and TCRdb retains in-frame clones only, with some absent. This sample yields roughly 43,000 clones, of which around 77% are seen a single time; roughly 21% belongs to the top ten. The specimen was peripheral blood, collected 28 days after the second dose of the MenACWY control vaccine. These receptors were obtained from an adult who received the MenACWY meningococcal vaccine as a control.

V gene TRBV5-4 combines with J gene TRBJ1-6, with TRBD1 matching over 8 bases. V dropped 0 bases and J dropped 9; count of bases not matched to a gene: 11. CDR1 is SGHNT and CDR2 is YYREEE in the germline V gene (reference sequence). The CDR3 is 17 residues long. The CDR3 nucleotides are TGTGCCAGCAGCTTGGTAGCGGGACAGGTTAAGGGTTCACCCCTCCACTTT. Translated, it gives CASSLVAGQVKGSPLHF.

This clone was seen a single time. The V and J genes are TRBV6-1 and TRBJ1-5; D is perhaps TRBD1 (6 bases). Germline CDR1 and CDR2: MNHNS and SASEGT. The CDR3 is made up of 15 amino acids. Between the trimmed V and J ends, which lost 0 bases and 6 bases, there was a span of 12 bases. The CDR3 spells CASSEASRGGQPQHF. The CDR3 DNA sequence: TGTGCCAGCAGTGAAGCATCCAGGGGAGGTCAGCCCCAGCATTTT.

This chain uses TRBV29-1 with TRBJ2-7; D perhaps matches TRBD2 (5 bases). This CDR3 contains 13 residues. CDR1 and CDR2 from the germline V gene are SQVTM and ANQGSEA. With 6 bases removed from V and 0 bases from J, the gap between germline ends came to 12 bases. The CDR3 DNA reads TGCAGCGTAAGTGGAGAGGGCTCCTACGAGCAGTACTTC. Translation gives CSVSGEGSYEQYF.

This chain joins TRBV29-1 and TRBJ2-5; D is unclear. The germline CDR1 and CDR2 sequences are SQVTM and ANQGSEA. The CDR3 totals 11 residues. Trimming cost V 6 bases and J 5 bases, with 10 bases left between them. CDR3 sequence (DNA): TGCAGCGTCGCGCTAGGGGAGACCCAGTACTTC. As protein: CSVALGETQYF.

The chain links TRBV7-4 to TRBJ2-3; 8 bases agree with TRBD2. Looked up from germline, CDR1 is SGHVT and CDR2 is SQSDAQ. The CDR3 loop spans 15 amino acids. V dropped 6 bases and J dropped 2; count of bases not matched to a gene: 7. This CDR3 is CASRAGTRLTDTQYF. For the CDR3, the DNA is TGTGCCAGCAGGGCCGGGACTAGGCTCACAGATACGCAGTATTTT.

This clone was seen only once. V usage is TRBV12-5 and J usage is TRBJ1-1; D unresolved. The germline V gene has CDR1 LGHNT and CDR2 FRNRAP. CDR3 length: 13 amino acids. Trimming stripped 3 bases from V and 1 base from J, with 6 bases between. The CDR3 bases are TGTGCTAGTGGTTTAGGAGGGAACACTGAAGCTTTCTTT. Protein product: CASGLGGNTEAFF.

This clone appeared a single time. The chain couples TRBV6-5 to TRBJ1-1; 7 nucleotides agree with TRBD1. V lost 6 bases to trimming and J lost 11 bases; unmatched junction nucleotides: 9. Germline V CDR1 and CDR2: MNHEY, SVGAGI. The CDR3 is made up of 12 amino acids. Here the CDR3 DNA reads TGTGCCAGCAGCCCGCGGAGCAGGGGGGCTTTCTTT. This translates into CASSPRSRGAFF.